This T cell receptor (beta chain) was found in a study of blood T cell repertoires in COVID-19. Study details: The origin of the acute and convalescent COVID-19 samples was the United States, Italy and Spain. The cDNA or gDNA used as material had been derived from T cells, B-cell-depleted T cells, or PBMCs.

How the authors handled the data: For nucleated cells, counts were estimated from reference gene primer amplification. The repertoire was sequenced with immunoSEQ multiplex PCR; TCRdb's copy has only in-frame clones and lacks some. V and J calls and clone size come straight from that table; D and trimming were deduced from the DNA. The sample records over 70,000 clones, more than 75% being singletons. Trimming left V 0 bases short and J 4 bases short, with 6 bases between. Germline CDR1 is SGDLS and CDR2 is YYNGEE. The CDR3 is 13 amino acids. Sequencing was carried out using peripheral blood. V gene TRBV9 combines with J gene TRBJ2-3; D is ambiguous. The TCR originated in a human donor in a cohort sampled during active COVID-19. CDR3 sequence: CASSVDSPDTQYF. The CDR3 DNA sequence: TGTGCCAGCAGCGTAGATAGTCCAGATACGCAGTATTTT.